Each of the 21 T cell receptor beta chains below was sequenced from the same sample in a study of CD8 T cell repertoires and HIV-1 epitope variants. No cognate antigen is known for these TCRs. TCRdb's table, derived via immunoSEQ multiplex PCR, lists solely in-frame clones and lacks some. The table shows some 5,000 clones, with roughly two thirds occurring only once. The sequenced sample consisted of cultured CD8+ T cells derived from PBMCs. The receptors were gathered from a male donor with HIV.

CDR3: CASSFTGAPEQYF. DNA for the CDR3: TGTGCCAGCAGTTTTACAGGGGCCCCGGAGCAGTACTTC. V and J are TRBV7-9 and TRBJ2-7, with 7 bases matching TRBD1. The CDR3 extends over 13 amino acids. Losses at the gene ends were 6 bases for V and 7 bases for J; bases not matched to a gene: 9. From germline, CDR1 is SEHNR and CDR2 FQNEAQ (reference sequence).

The chain has TRBV18 and TRBJ1-1; D gene ambiguous. CDR1 is KGHSH and CDR2 is LQKENI in the germline V gene. Trimming removed 0 bases at V and 3 bases at J, with 11 bases between. This CDR3 region has 15 residues. For the CDR3, the DNA is TGTGCCAGCTCACCACCTGGACTGGCGGACACTGAAGCTTTCTTT. Translating it yields CASSPPGLADTEAFF.

The rearrangement joins TRBV5-1 to TRBJ2-1; D perhaps matches TRBD1 (5 bases). The V gene lost 3 bases and the J gene lost 6 bases, with 10 bases spanning the gap. The germline V gene encodes CDR1 SGHRS and CDR2 YFSETQ. This CDR3 contains 13 residues. CDR3 nucleotides: TGCGCCAGCAGCTGGCAGGGAAGCAATGAGCAGTTCTTC. Its translation: CASSWQGSNEQFF.

The chain couples TRBV7-2 to TRBJ2-4, with 13 nucleotides matching TRBD2. Germline V lookup: CDR1 SGHTA, CDR2 FQGNSA. J was trimmed by 7 bases and V by 3 bases; bases with no gene match: 9. The CDR3 contains 17 residues. The CDR3 DNA reads TGTGCCAGCAGCTTGCCGGGACTAGCGGGATCGGGGAACATTCAGTACTTC. Its translation: CASSLPGLAGSGNIQYF.

The rearrangement joins TRBV19 to TRBJ1-1, with 8 nucleotides matching TRBD1. V trimming: 8 bases; J trimming: 6 bases; junction bases outside the gene matches: 5. Germline loops: CDR1 LNHDA, CDR2 SQIVND (reference sequence). This CDR3 has 12 amino acids. CDR3 bases: TGTGCCAGTGTCACAGGGGGTTCTGAAGCTTTCTTT. Amino acids: CASVTGGSEAFF.

The rearrangement uses TRBV10-3 and TRBJ1-1, with D possibly TRBD1 on 5 matching bases. Germline CDR1 reads ENHRY; CDR2 reads SYGVKD. Trimming pared 2 bases from V and 8 bases from J, leaving 12 bases between. The CDR3 consists of 13 residues. CDR3 nucleotide sequence: TGTGCCATCAGTGAGGGAGGGACCGCCGAAGCTTTCTTT. Its translation is CAISEGGTAEAFF.

The chain carries TRBV5-6 and TRBJ2-7; 8 bases are a match to TRBD1. Germline CDR1 reads SGHDT; CDR2 reads YYEEEE. V dropped 4 bases and J dropped 6; count of bases not matched to a gene: 12. The CDR3 totals 15 residues. The CDR3 coding sequence is TGTGCCAGCAGCAATGGACAGGGAGTCGAGAGCGAGCAGTACTTC. It translates to CASSNGQGVESEQYF.

The genes are TRBV27 and TRBJ2-7; 12 bases are shared with TRBD2. Germline assignment: CDR1 MNHEY and CDR2 SMNVEV (reference sequence). V was pared by 5 bases and J by 7 bases, with 9 bases of the junction left unmatched. The CDR3 is 15 amino acids. The CDR3 loop reads CASSMQTSGSEEQYF. In DNA, the CDR3 is TGTGCCAGCAGTATGCAGACTAGCGGGAGTGAAGAGCAGTACTTC.

The chain employs TRBV29-1 and TRBJ2-5; the match to TRBD2 covers 14 bases. Judging by the DNA end, TRBJ2-7 fits better; the J call may be wrong. Germline V CDR1 and CDR2: SQVTM, ANQGSEA. CDR3 size: 15 residues. CDR3 amino acids: CSVIHGTSGRYEQYF. In DNA form, the CDR3 reads TGCAGCGTTATACATGGGACTAGCGGGAGATACGAGCAGTACTTC.

The V and J genes are TRBV15 and TRBJ1-1, with a possible D match to TRBD1 (5 bases). Between the trimmed V and J ends, which lost 1 base and 8 bases, there was a span of 20 bases. From germline, CDR1 is LNHNV and CDR2 YYDKDF (reference sequence). This CDR3 comprises 16 residues. CDR3 residues: CATSRVVGARGSEAFF. The CDR3 DNA reads as TGTGCCACCAGCAGAGTTGTCGGGGCCCGAGGGTCAGAAGCTTTCTTT.

The chain combines TRBV30 with TRBJ2-5; D not resolved. The ends were cut back, 1 base at V and 5 bases at J, with 8 bases in the middle. Germline CDR1 is GTSNPN and CDR2 is SVGIG (reference sequence). This CDR3 has 12 amino acids. The CDR3 nucleotides read TGTGCCTGGAGTGCGGTCCGGGAGACCCAGTACTTC. This gives the protein CAWSAVRETQYF.

The chain employs TRBV4-1 and TRBJ2-3; 16 positions agree with TRBD2. This CDR3 is 20 amino acids long. V trimming: 0 bases; J trimming: 0 bases; junction bases outside the gene matches: 6. Looked up from germline, CDR1 is MGHRA and CDR2 is YSYEKL. The CDR3 is CASSQEFPGLAGGSTDTQYF. CDR3 nucleotides: TGCGCCAGCAGCCAAGAGTTCCCGGGACTAGCGGGAGGGAGCACAGATACGCAGTATTTT.

As regards this clone: The same CDR3 is also encoded by other DNA sequences in this sample. The genes are TRBV5-6 and TRBJ2-5, with unresolved D. Germline V gene sequence: CDR1 SGHDT, CDR2 YYEEEE. The V end was cut by 0 bases, the J end by 2 bases, with 5 bases between. The CDR3 runs 13 residues. CDR3 in DNA: TGTGCCAGCAGCTTGGGGGCGCAAGAGACCCAGTACTTC. It is translated as CASSLGAQETQYF.

The V and J genes are TRBV25-1 and TRBJ1-1; TRBD1 aligns across 8 bases. CDR1 is MGHDK, CDR2 SYGVNS, per germline. The ends lost 5 bases at V and 3 bases at J; junction bases unmatched: 8. CDR3 length: 15 amino acids. The CDR3 is CASSPYRGNDTEAFF. The DNA of the CDR3 is TGTGCCAGCAGTCCCTACAGGGGGAATGACACTGAAGCTTTCTTT.

CDR3 DNA: TGCGCCAGCAGTGAGTCGGTGGTCATACCTAACTATGGCTACACCTTC. Protein product: CASSESVVIPNYGYTF. The chain has TRBV10-2 and TRBJ1-2, with D uncertain. Germline V gene data show CDR1 as WSHSY and CDR2 as SAAADI. The CDR3 loop spans 16 amino acids. V lost 0 bases to trimming and J lost 0 bases, with 11 bases between them.

V usage is TRBV27 and J usage is TRBJ1-5; D might be TRBD1 (5 bases). Trimming stripped 6 bases from V and 6 bases from J, with 12 bases between. The CDR3 runs 13 residues. Per the germline V gene, CDR1 is MNHEY and CDR2 is SMNVEV (reference sequence). Here the CDR3 DNA reads TGTGCCAGCAGCCCACAGGTGACTCAGCCCCAGCATTTT. Translated, it gives CASSPQVTQPQHF.

This chain joins TRBV5-4 and TRBJ2-7, with D hard to call. Germline loops: CDR1 SGHNT, CDR2 YYREEE (reference sequence). This CDR3 is built from 13 residues. V lost 2 bases, J lost 7 bases, and 13 bases lay in between. The CDR3 DNA follows: TGTGCCAGCAGCTTCACCCAACGTCCAGAGCAGTACTTC. This encodes CASSFTQRPEQYF.

V and J are TRBV5-4 and TRBJ1-6; tentatively, D is TRBD1 (6 bases). The V end was cut by 4 bases, the J end by 7 bases, with 12 bases between. The CDR3 runs to 14 residues. CDR1 and CDR2 (germline): SGHNT, YYREEE (reference sequence). The CDR3 sequence is CASSHREANSPLHF. The CDR3 nucleotides read TGTGCCAGCAGCCACAGGGAGGCCAATTCACCCCTCCACTTT.

The chain links TRBV5-6 to TRBJ2-3; 15 bases match TRBD2. Germline-derived CDR1 and CDR2 are SGHDT and YYEEEE. The CDR3 is 17 residues long. J lost 4 bases, V lost 3 bases, and 6 bases had no gene match. The DNA for the CDR3 is TGTGCCAGCAGCTCGGAAGGACTAGCGGGAGGGCCAGATACGCAGTATTTT. This translates into CASSSEGLAGGPDTQYF.

V is TRBV11-2 and J is TRBJ2-1; D perhaps matches TRBD1 (5 bases). V gave up 5 bases and J gave up 6 bases, with 14 bases separating them. The CDR3 spans 14 residues. CDR1 and CDR2 (germline): SGHAT, FQNNGV. CDR3: CASSQGGAANEQFF. The CDR3 nucleotides are TGTGCCAGCAGCCAAGGTGGGGCGGCCAATGAGCAGTTCTTC.

The J gene is TRBJ2-5, the V gene TRBV11-2; 11 positions agree with TRBD2. Losses at the gene ends were 5 bases for V and 2 bases for J; bases not matched to a gene: 4. The CDR3 runs 15 residues. The germline V gene encodes CDR1 SGHAT and CDR2 FQNNGV. DNA for the CDR3: TGTGCCAGCAGCCCCCCTAGCGGGGGGCAAGAGACCCAGTACTTC. It yields the protein CASSPPSGGQETQYF.